Following are 20 T cell receptor beta chains from one sample sequenced in a study of cytomegalovirus exposure and HLA in healthy donors. Both 60 Vbeta primers and 13 Jbeta primers went into the PCR. Clones were read by immunoSEQ multiplex PCR, and TCRdb kept only the in-frame ones, dropping some. The table includes fewer than 65,000 clones, approximately 70% detected once. The sequenced sample consisted of PBMCs. These receptors were collected from a man aged 45-60 years in good health and CMV-seronegative.

The chain is built from TRBV6-6 and TRBJ1-5; unclear D gene. The CDR3 consists of 15 residues. The V gene lost 4 bases and the J gene lost 3 bases, with 13 bases spanning the gap. CDR1 and CDR2 from the germline V gene are MNHNY and SVGAGI (reference sequence). The CDR3 nucleotides read TGTGCCAGCAGTTCTGGGAGTACCCTCAATCAGCCCCAGCATTTT. It is translated as CASSSGSTLNQPQHF.

The V and J genes are TRBV5-1 and TRBJ2-5; 12 bases map to TRBD1. Germline values: CDR1 SGHRS, CDR2 YFSETQ. Unmatched junction bases numbered 6, after V lost 4 bases and J lost 5 bases. The CDR3 totals 15 residues. Written as DNA, the CDR3 is TGCGCCAGCAGCCGCGGGACAGGGGGCGTGGAGACCCAGTACTTC. Translation: CASSRGTGGVETQYF.

The rearrangement uses TRBV11-1 and TRBJ2-1; 7 bases are shared with TRBD2. CDR1 and CDR2 (germline): SGHAT, FQDESV (reference sequence). The CDR3 runs 17 residues. J was trimmed by 0 bases and V by 3 bases; bases with no gene match: 8. The CDR3 here is CASSLEMRTSSYNEQFF. The CDR3 DNA reads as TGTGCCAGCAGCTTGGAAATGCGGACTAGCTCCTACAATGAGCAGTTCTTC.

The chain combines TRBV9 with TRBJ2-7; maybe TRBD2 (7 bases). Germline assignment: CDR1 SGDLS and CDR2 YYNGEE. This CDR3 comprises 14 residues. Trimming left V 3 bases short and J 0 bases short, with 10 bases between. For the CDR3, the DNA is TGTGCCAGCAGCGAAGGGGGGGCCTCCTACGAGCAGTACTTC. Residues: CASSEGGASYEQYF. Supplemented by reference TRBV9 and TRBJ2-7, the full variable domain reads DSGVTQTPKHLITATGQRVTLRCSPRSGDLSVYWYQQSLDQGLQFLIQYYNGEERAKGNILERFSAQQFPDLHSELNLSSLELGDSALYFCASSEGGASYEQYFGPGTRLTVT.

This clone was observed a few times. The chain couples TRBV5-1 to TRBJ1-2; D is ambiguous. The germline CDR1 and CDR2 sequences are SGHRS and YFSETQ. The V end was cut by 7 bases, the J end by 8 bases, with 24 bases between. This CDR3 contains 15 residues. The CDR3 sequence: CASAAPGSDLGGYTF. The DNA of the CDR3 is TGCGCCAGCGCGGCACCGGGATCCGACCTTGGGGGCTACACCTTC.

This clone was detected only a few times. The chain recombines TRBV18 with TRBJ2-2, with 11 bases aligning to TRBD2. The junction had 5 bases not matched to a gene; V was cut back by 2 bases and J by 6 bases. The CDR3 is 16 amino acids. CDR1 is KGHSH, CDR2 LQKENI, per germline. In DNA, the CDR3 is TGTGCCAGCTCACCAGTAGCGGGGGGGCCCGCCGGGGAGCTGTTTTTT. It codes for CASSPVAGGPAGELFF. Supplemented by reference TRBV18 and TRBJ2-2, the full variable domain reads NAGVMQNPRHLVRRRGQEARLRCSPMKGHSHVYWYRQLPEEGLKFMVYLQKENIIDESGMPKERFSAEFPKEGPSILRIQQVVRGDSAAYFCASSPVAGGPAGELFFGEGSRLTVL.

The chain employs TRBV9 and TRBJ2-7, with 10 positions matching TRBD2. CDR1 SGDLS and CDR2 YYNGEE come from the germline V gene. The CDR3 has 16 residues. J lost 5 bases, V lost 4 bases, and 12 bases had no gene match. CDR3 coding DNA: TGTGCCAGCAGCCAAAGCGGGGGGGGCCCGGGTCACGAGCAGTACTTC. Translated: CASSQSGGGPGHEQYF.

The chain links TRBV19 to TRBJ2-3; D gene uncertain. Germline V CDR1 and CDR2: LNHDA, SQIVND (reference sequence). Trimming removed 5 bases from V and 1 base from J, with 16 bases in between. This CDR3 is 16 amino acids long. The CDR3 nucleotides are TGTGCCAGTAGTCGAGGATCACTTCCTGGCACAGATACGCAGTATTTT. Translating it yields CASSRGSLPGTDTQYF.

DNA of the CDR3: TGTGCCAGCAGCCAAGAGTGGGGGCAGGGGAGCTCCTACGAGCAGTACTTC. Translated, it gives CASSQEWGQGSSYEQYF. The V gene is TRBV4-2, the J gene TRBJ2-7; D might be TRBD1 (6 bases). Germline V gives CDR1 LGHNA, CDR2 YNFKEQ. The V and J ends lost 0 bases and 0 bases respectively, with 15 bases between them. This CDR3 has 17 residues.

V is TRBV5-1 and J is TRBJ2-2; no firm D call. V shed 7 bases and J shed 4 bases, with 11 bases lying between them. Germline lookup yields CDR1 SGHRS and CDR2 YFSETQ. The CDR3 is 13 residues long. The chain's CDR3 is CASSKTGTGELFF. CDR3 in DNA: TGCGCCAGCTCCAAGACGGGCACCGGGGAGCTGTTTTTT.

The chain links TRBV19 to TRBJ1-3; D is undetermined. The CDR3 consists of 16 residues. Germline lookup yields CDR1 LNHDA and CDR2 SQIVND (reference sequence). Trimming shortened V by 3 bases and J by 5 bases, and 17 bases separated the two germline ends. In DNA, the CDR3 is TGTGCCAGTAGTATGGCTGAGGGAAGGTTCAGAAACACCATATATTTT. Amino acids: CASSMAEGRFRNTIYF. Supplemented by reference TRBV19 and TRBJ1-3, the full variable domain reads DGGITQSPKYLFRKEGQNVTLSCEQNLNHDAMYWYRQDPGQGLRLIYYSQIVNDFQKGDIAEGYSVSREKKESFPLTVTSAQKNPTAFYLCASSMAEGRFRNTIYFGEGSWLTVV.

The chain couples TRBV29-1 to TRBJ2-5, with D tentatively TRBD2 (5 bases). Germline CDR1 and CDR2: SQVTM and ANQGSEA. V lost 7 bases and J lost 1, with 7 bases in between. CDR3 length equals 11 residues. Written as DNA, the CDR3 is TGCAGCGCGGGGTTCCAAGAGACCCAGTACTTC. Its translation: CSAGFQETQYF.

This chain connects TRBV7-8 to TRBJ1-5; maybe TRBD1 (6 bases). The CDR3 sequence is 14 residues long. Between the trimmed V and J ends, which lost 5 bases and 7 bases, there was a span of 15 bases. The germline V gene has CDR1 SGHVS and CDR2 FQNEAQ. CDR3: CASSLDRVGQPQHF. Here the CDR3 DNA reads TGTGCCAGCAGCCTGGACAGAGTAGGGCAGCCCCAGCATTTT.

J is TRBJ2-7 and V is TRBV10-3; TRBD2 matches 14 bases. Germline V gene sequence: CDR1 ENHRY, CDR2 SYGVKD. V dropped 6 bases and J dropped 5; count of bases not matched to a gene: 9. The length of the CDR3 is 16 residues. The CDR3 DNA sequence: TGTGCCATCAGGACTAGCGGGGGGGCCACCGTCCACGAGCAGTACTTC. Amino acids: CAIRTSGGATVHEQYF.

This sequence joins TRBV7-3 and TRBJ2-1; D not certain. Germline CDR1 reads SGHTA; CDR2 reads FQGTGA. Between the trimmed V and J ends, which lost 2 bases and 8 bases, there was a span of 4 bases. The CDR3 spans 11 residues. Here the CDR3 reads CASSLGHEQFF. CDR3 bases: TGTGCCAGCAGCTTAGGGCATGAGCAGTTCTTC.

This clone was picked up a small number of times. This sample also contains other DNA sequences that code for the same CDR3. This chain connects TRBV5-1 to TRBJ2-5; TRBD2 matches at 8 bases. Trimming at V came to 0 bases and at J to 3 bases, leaving 1 base not matched to a gene. Germline CDR1 is SGHRS and CDR2 is YFSETQ. The CDR3 is made up of 14 amino acids. CDR3 amino acids: CASSLAGGKETQYF. The CDR3 DNA sequence: TGCGCCAGCAGCTTGGCGGGGGGGAAAGAGACCCAGTACTTC.

V is TRBV30 and J is TRBJ2-2, with D possibly being TRBD1 (6 bases). CDR1 is GTSNPN and CDR2 is SVGIG in the germline V gene (reference sequence). The CDR3 runs to 17 residues. V lost 2 bases and J 5 bases, leaving 21 bases between the germline ends. CDR3 protein: CAWSKVFFMGATGELFF. CDR3 bases: TGTGCCTGGAGTAAGGTCTTTTTTATGGGGGCTACCGGGGAGCTGTTTTTT.

This chain joins TRBV18 and TRBJ1-5; tentatively, D is TRBD1 (5 bases). Germline loops: CDR1 KGHSH, CDR2 LQKENI. This CDR3 region has 16 residues. V was shortened by 3 bases and J by 2 bases, with 14 bases between the two germline ends. This CDR3 reads CASSPSGAGGNQPQHF. DNA of the CDR3: TGTGCCAGCTCACCCTCCGGAGCGGGGGGCAATCAGCCCCAGCATTTT.

This sequence joins TRBV6-1 and TRBJ1-5; D gene unclear. Trimming left V 1 base short and J 7 bases short, with 5 bases between. The CDR3 length is 12 residues. Germline V gene data show CDR1 as MNHNS and CDR2 as SASEGT. The DNA of the CDR3 is TGTGCCAGCAGTGAAGGGCGGCAGCCCCAGCATTTT. It is translated as CASSEGRQPQHF.

The genes are TRBV10-1 and TRBJ2-3, with TRBD2 matching 10 bases. J lost 5 bases, V lost 6 bases, and 8 bases had no gene match. The germline gives CDR1 WNHNN, CDR2 SYGVQD (reference sequence). The CDR3 contains 15 residues. The CDR3 here is CASSEAGGPKDTQYF. In DNA, the CDR3 is TGCGCCAGCAGCGAAGCGGGGGGGCCGAAAGATACGCAGTATTTT.